This record covers a single T cell receptor beta chain. These data are taken from a study of blood T cell repertoires in COVID-19. The V segment lost 2 bases and the J segment 5 bases; nucleotides outside the gene matches: 8. This CDR3 is built from 15 residues. Per the germline V gene, CDR1 is SGHVS and CDR2 is FQNEAQ. As originally analysed: Cell counts per sample came from amplifying reference gene primers. TCRdb keeps only in-frame clones here, not all; method: immunoSEQ multiplex PCR. The DNA was the basis for D and trimming; V, J and clone size are from that table. The profile shows about 160,000 clones, more than 70% of them singletons.

The source is a man between 60 and 70 years old who had recovered from COVID-19. The chain recombines TRBV7-8 with TRBJ1-1, with TRBD1 matching 7 bases. The sequenced material came from PBMCs or T cells enriched from blood (not recorded which). CDR3 in amino acids: CASSLFTGEGTEAFF. The CDR3 DNA reads as TGTGCCAGCAGCTTATTTACAGGGGAAGGTACTGAAGCTTTCTTT. Drawing the rest from reference TRBV7-8 and TRBJ1-1, the complete variable domain is GAGVSQSPRYKVAKRGQDVALRCDPISGHVSLFWYQQALGQGPEFLTYFQNEAQLDKSGLPSDRFFAERPEGSVSTLKIQRTQQEDSAVYLCASSLFTGEGTEAFFGQGTRLTVV.